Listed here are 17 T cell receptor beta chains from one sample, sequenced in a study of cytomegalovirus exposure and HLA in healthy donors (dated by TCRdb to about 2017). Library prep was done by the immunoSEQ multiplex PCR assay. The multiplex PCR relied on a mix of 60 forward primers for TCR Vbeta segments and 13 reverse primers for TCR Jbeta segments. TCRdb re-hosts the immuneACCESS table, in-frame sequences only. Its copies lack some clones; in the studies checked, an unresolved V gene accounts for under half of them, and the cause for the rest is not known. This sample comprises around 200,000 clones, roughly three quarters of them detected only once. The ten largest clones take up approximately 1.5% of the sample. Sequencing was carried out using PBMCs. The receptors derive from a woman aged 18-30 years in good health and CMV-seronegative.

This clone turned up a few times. CDR3 protein: CAIATREIAGNTIYF. The CDR3, as DNA: TGTGCCATCGCTACGAGGGAAATCGCTGGAAACACCATATATTTT. The V and J genes are TRBV10-3 and TRBJ1-3; D gene uncertain. From germline, CDR1 is ENHRY and CDR2 SYGVKD. V was pared by 8 bases and J by 2 bases, with 16 bases between. The CDR3 loop spans 15 amino acids.

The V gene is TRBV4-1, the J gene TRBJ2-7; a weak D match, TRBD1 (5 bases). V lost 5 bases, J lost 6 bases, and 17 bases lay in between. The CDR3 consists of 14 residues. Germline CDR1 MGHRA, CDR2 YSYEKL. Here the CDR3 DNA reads TGCGCCAGCAGCGAAGGGGCCCCCGCAACCGAGCAGTACTTC. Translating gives CASSEGAPATEQYF.

CDR3 nucleotide sequence: TGCGCCAGCAGCCAAGGAGGCAGTTCACCCCTCCACTTT. The encoded protein is CASSQGGSSPLHF. V gene TRBV4-3 combines with J gene TRBJ1-6; D is unresolved. CDR3 length equals 13 residues. Germline-derived CDR1 and CDR2 are LGHNA and YSLEER. V dropped 1 base and J dropped 9 bases, with 7 bases sitting between them.

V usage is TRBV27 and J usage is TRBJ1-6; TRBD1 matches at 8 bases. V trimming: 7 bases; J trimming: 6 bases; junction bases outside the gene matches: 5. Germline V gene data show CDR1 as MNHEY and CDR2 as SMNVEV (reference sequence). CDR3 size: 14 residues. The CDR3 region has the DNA TGTGCCAGCACCCCGACAGGGGTTAATTCACCCCTCCACTTT. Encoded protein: CASTPTGVNSPLHF.

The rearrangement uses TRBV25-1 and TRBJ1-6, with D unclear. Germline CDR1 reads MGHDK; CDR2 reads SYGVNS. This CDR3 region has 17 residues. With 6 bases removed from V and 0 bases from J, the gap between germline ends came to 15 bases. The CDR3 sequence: CASSPSIGSSYNSPLHF. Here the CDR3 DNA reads TGTGCCAGCAGCCCGTCGATCGGGAGCTCCTATAATTCACCCCTCCACTTT.

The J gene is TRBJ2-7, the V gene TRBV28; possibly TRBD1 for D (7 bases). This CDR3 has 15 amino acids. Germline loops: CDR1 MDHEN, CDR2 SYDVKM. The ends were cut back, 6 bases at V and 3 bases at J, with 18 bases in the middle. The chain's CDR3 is CASRPTGRGGYEQYF. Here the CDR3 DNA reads TGTGCCAGCAGGCCGACAGGGCGGGGAGGCTACGAGCAGTACTTC.

The CDR3: CASSESETSYEQYF. The CDR3 bases are TGTGCCAGCAGCGAGTCGGAGACTAGCTACGAGCAGTACTTC. The chain carries TRBV6-5 and TRBJ2-7, with a possible D match to TRBD2 (6 bases). Germline values: CDR1 MNHEY, CDR2 SVGAGI. The CDR3 consists of 14 residues. V shed 6 bases and J shed 3 bases, with 15 bases lying between them.

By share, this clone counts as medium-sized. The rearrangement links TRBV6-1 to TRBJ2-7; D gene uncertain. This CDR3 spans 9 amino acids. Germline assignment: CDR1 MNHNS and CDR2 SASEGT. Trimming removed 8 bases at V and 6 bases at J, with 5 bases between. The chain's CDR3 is CASGSEQYF. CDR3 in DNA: TGTGCCAGCGGCTCCGAGCAGTACTTC.

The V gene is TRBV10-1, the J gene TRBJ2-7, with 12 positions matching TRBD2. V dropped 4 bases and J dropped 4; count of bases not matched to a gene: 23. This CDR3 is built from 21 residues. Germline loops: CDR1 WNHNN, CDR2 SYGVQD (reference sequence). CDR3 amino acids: CASSAGQSLPKTSGGRYEQYF. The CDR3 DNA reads TGCGCCAGCAGTGCCGGACAGTCCTTACCCAAGACTAGCGGGGGACGGTACGAGCAGTACTTC.

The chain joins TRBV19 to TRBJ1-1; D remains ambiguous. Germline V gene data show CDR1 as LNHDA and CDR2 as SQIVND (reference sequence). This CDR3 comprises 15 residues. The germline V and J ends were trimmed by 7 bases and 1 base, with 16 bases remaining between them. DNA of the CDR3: TGTGCCAGTATTTCCGGGGTGGCAGGGAACACTGAAGCTTTCTTT. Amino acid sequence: CASISGVAGNTEAFF.

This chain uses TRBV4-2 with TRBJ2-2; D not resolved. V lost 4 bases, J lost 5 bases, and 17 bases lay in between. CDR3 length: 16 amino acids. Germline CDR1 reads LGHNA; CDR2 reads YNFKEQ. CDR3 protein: CASSPPGGLDTGELFF. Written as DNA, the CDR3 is TGTGCCAGCAGCCCGCCCGGCGGCTTGGATACCGGGGAGCTGTTTTTT.

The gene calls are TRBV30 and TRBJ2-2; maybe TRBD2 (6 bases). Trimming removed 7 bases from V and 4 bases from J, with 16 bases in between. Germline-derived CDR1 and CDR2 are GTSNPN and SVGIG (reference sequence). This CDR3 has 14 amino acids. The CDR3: CAYRRGSGTGELFF. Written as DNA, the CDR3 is TGTGCCTATCGCCGGGGGTCGGGCACCGGGGAGCTGTTTTTT.

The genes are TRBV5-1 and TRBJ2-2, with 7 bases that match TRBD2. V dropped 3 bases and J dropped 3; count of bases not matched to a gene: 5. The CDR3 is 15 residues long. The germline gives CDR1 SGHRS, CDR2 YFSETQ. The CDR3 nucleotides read TGCGCCAGCAGCTCAAAAGCGGGGTACACCGGGGAGCTGTTTTTT. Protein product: CASSSKAGYTGELFF.

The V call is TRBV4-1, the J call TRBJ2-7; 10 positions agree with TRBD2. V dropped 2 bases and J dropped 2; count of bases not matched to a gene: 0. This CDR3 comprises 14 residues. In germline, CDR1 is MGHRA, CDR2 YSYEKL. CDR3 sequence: CASSQSGGAYEQYF. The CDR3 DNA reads TGCGCCAGCAGCCAAAGCGGGGGGGCCTACGAGCAGTACTTC.

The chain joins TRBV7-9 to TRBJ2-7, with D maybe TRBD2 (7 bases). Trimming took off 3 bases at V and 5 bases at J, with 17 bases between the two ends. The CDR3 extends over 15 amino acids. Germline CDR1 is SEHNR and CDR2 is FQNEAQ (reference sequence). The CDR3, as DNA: TGTGCCAGCAGCTTCATGGGAGGGGAGGGGGACGAGCAGTACTTC. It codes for CASSFMGGEGDEQYF.

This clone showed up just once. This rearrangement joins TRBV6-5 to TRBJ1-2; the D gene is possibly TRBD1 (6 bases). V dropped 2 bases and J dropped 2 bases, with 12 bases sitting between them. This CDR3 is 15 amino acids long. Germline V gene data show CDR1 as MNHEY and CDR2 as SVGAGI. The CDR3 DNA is TGTGCCAGCAGTTACGGCAGGGGCACGAACTATGGCTACACCTTC. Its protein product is CASSYGRGTNYGYTF.

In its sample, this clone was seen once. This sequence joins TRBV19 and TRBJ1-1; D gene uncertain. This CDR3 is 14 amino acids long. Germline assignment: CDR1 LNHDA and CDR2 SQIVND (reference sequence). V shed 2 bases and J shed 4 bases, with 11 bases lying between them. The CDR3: CASSISLGLTEAFF. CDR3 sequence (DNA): TGTGCCAGTAGTATAAGCCTTGGTCTCACTGAAGCTTTCTTT. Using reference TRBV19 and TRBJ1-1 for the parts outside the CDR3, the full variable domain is DGGITQSPKYLFRKEGQNVTLSCEQNLNHDAMYWYRQDPGQGLRLIYYSQIVNDFQKGDIAEGYSVSREKKESFPLTVTSAQKNPTAFYLCASSISLGLTEAFFGQGTRLTVV.